This T cell receptor (beta chain) comes out of a study of T cells after yellow fever vaccination. Study-wide results and limits: A large majority of primary-vaccination clones showed up again after the booster (about 97% CD4, roughly 88% CD8).

This clonotype has at least ten counts. Its antigen is unknown. Germline V CDR1 and CDR2: SGDLS, YYNGEE. The CDR3 extends over 15 amino acids. Losses at the gene ends were 4 bases for V and 3 bases for J; bases not matched to a gene: 7. Generation of TCR cDNA used 5'RACE template switching (which added a universal primer site and UMIs). TCRdb called the 5' RACE reads again in MiXCR, with one record for every CDR3 protein. The sample lists about 220,000 distinct CDR3 sequences, 6% to 8% occurring once. The chain carries TRBV9 and TRBJ2-7, with 10 bases identical to TRBD2. Here the sequenced sample was CD4+ T cells sorted from PBMCs, taken on the day of the yellow fever booster vaccination. This clonotype originated in a man younger than 40 who received the YFV17D yellow fever vaccine. The CDR3 DNA follows: TGTGCCAGCAGCCTCGGACTAGCGGATATCTACGAGCAGTACTTC. Translating it yields CASSLGLADIYEQYF.